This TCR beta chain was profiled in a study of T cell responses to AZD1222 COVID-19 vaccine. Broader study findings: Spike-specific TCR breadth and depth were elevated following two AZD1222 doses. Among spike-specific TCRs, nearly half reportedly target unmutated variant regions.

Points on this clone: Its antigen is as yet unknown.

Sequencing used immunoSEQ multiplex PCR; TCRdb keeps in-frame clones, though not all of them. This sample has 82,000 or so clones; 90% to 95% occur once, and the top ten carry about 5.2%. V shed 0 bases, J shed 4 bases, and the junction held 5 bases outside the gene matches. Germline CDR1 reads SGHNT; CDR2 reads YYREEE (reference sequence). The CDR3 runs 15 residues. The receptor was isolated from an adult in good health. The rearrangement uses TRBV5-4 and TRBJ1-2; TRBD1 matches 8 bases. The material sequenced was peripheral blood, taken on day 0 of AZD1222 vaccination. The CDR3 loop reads CASSLGQGLGYGYTF. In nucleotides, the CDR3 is TGTGCCAGCAGCTTGGGACAGGGGTTGGGCTATGGCTACACCTTC.